This is a list of T cell receptor beta chains from one sample in a study of blood T cells in healthy people across ages. TCRdb independently ran MiXCR on the 5' RACE reads; one entry per CDR3 protein. The sample has about 1,400,000 distinct CDR3 sequences; roughly 64% are singletons. Sequencing was done on a sample of blood. The receptor set was obtained from a man between 18 and 29 years old in good health. The CDR3 runs from the conserved cysteine through the conserved F or W. Fields, in order: CDR3 length, J gene, V gene, D gene, clone size, CDR3 DNA, CDR3 protein. A D gene is named only where the DNA matches it firmly. Not every row has a clone size; where given, it reads once, few, many or a size class.

17	TRBJ2-5	TRBV11-2	NA	NA	TGTGCCAGCAGCCGTCCCAGGGGTCAGGAGAGGCAAGAGACCCAGTACTTC	CASSRPRGQERQETQYF
19	TRBJ2-1	TRBV10-3	TRBD2	NA	TGTGCCATCAGCGGGATAGCGGGGGGGCCGAGATTGGTCCACAATGAGCAGTTCTTC	CAISGIAGGPRLVHNEQFF
18	TRBJ2-6	TRBV14	NA	NA	TGTGCCAGCAGCCAAGAGGGGGAGCTGAGCTCTGGGGCCAACGTCCTGACTTTC	CASSQEGELSSGANVLTF
15	TRBJ2-4	TRBV20-1	TRBD2	few	TGCAGTGCTACCCTAGCGGGGGGTGCCAAAAACATTCAGTACTTC	CSATLAGGAKNIQYF
12	TRBJ2-3	TRBV20-1	NA	few	TGCAGTGCTAGAGAAGGGGCGGATACGCAGTATTTT	CSAREGADTQYF
22	TRBJ2-1	TRBV11-1	TRBD2	once	TGTGCCAGCAGCTTAAATGTATTGTTTCGAGCGGGGCCCGAAGACCTCTACAATGAGCAGTTCTTC	CASSLNVLFRAGPEDLYNEQFF
14	TRBJ2-2	TRBV27	NA	few	TGTGCCAGCAATTCAGCCTCGAACACCGGGGAGCTGTTTTTT	CASNSASNTGELFF
16	TRBJ2-4	TRBV15	TRBD2	NA	TGTGCCACCAGCAGTATGGTTGGACTAGCGTTAGCTGAGCAGTACTTC	CATSSMVGLALAEQYF
15	TRBJ1-2	TRBV28	TRBD1	NA	TGTGCCAGCAGTTTAAGGGACAGGTCTGTGAATGGCTACACCTTC	CASSLRDRSVNGYTF
18	TRBJ2-2	TRBV6-1	TRBD2	NA	TGTGCCAGCAGTCCTCTAGCGGGAGGGCCTGCGAGCACCGGGGAGCTGTTTTTT	CASSPLAGGPASTGELFF
15	TRBJ2-1	TRBV7-9	TRBD2	NA	TGTGCCAGCAGCTACTCTAGCGGATTTTACAATGAGCAGTTCTTC	CASSYSSGFYNEQFF
17	TRBJ1-1	TRBV5-1	TRBD1	NA	TGCGCCAGCAGCTTGGGGACAGGGGGATTGGAGAACACTGAAGCTTTCTTT	CASSLGTGGLENTEAFF
18	TRBJ2-2	TRBV21-1	NA	NA	TGTGCCAGCAGCACTTATCCGGGACAGGGGTCGAACACCGGGGAGCTGTTTTTT	CASSTYPGQGSNTGELFF
13	TRBJ1-1	TRBV29-1	NA	once	TGCAGCGTTCGAGGGCAGGGTTATACTGAAGCTTTCTTT	CSVRGQGYTEAFF
15	TRBJ2-7	TRBV4-2	NA	NA	TGTGCCAGCAGCCAACTCGGTTACGGAACCTACGAGCAGTACTTC	CASSQLGYGTYEQYF
18	TRBJ2-7	TRBV10-3	TRBD2	NA	TGTGCCATCAGTGCTAGCGGGCCGAGCCGAACCTCCTACAATGAGCAGTACTTC	CAISASGPSRTSYNEQYF
11	TRBJ1-4	TRBV15	NA	NA	TGTGCCACCGGAGATAATGAAAAACTGTTTTTT	CATGDNEKLFF
15	TRBJ2-5	TRBV4-1	NA	NA	TGCGCCAGCAGCCAAGTCACAGGGGAGTTGCGGGAGCAGTACTTC	CASSQVTGELREQYF
13	TRBJ2-7	TRBV29-1	NA	few	TGCAGCGTCACCGACAGGAGCTCCTACGAGCAGTACTTC	CSVTDRSSYEQYF
17	TRBJ2-3	TRBV7-2	NA	NA	TGTGCCAGCAGCCAGATCGAAACAGACCCATACACAGATACGCAGTATTTT	CASSQIETDPYTDTQYF
16	TRBJ2-7	TRBV14	NA	NA	TGTGCCAGCAGCCAAAACGAACCTAAGTTCTACAATGAGCAGTACTTC	CASSQNEPKFYNEQYF
14	TRBJ2-3	TRBV6-5	NA	NA	TGTGCCAGTAACCCCGGGCCCAGTTCAGATACGCAGTATTTT	CASNPGPSSDTQYF
13	TRBJ2-5	TRBV4-1	NA	NA	TGCGCCAGCAGCCAAGACCGGTGGGGTGAGCAGTACTTC	CASSQDRWGEQYF
13	TRBJ1-1	TRBV20-1	TRBD1	NA	TGCAGTGCTCATACAGGGGTGAACACTGAAGCTTTCTTT	CSAHTGVNTEAFF
16	TRBJ2-1	TRBV3-1	TRBD1	NA	TGTGCCAGCAGCCCTCAAACAACCGGGACAGAGAATGAGCAGTTCTTC	CASSPQTTGTENEQFF
15	TRBJ2-1	TRBV29-1	TRBD2	few	TGCAGCGTTGCCTCCCAACGGGGGGGCTACAATGAGCAGTTCTTC	CSVASQRGGYNEQFF
14	TRBJ2-2	TRBV5-1	NA	few	TGCGCCAGCAGCGGAGGGGTGAAGACCGGGGAGCTGTTTTTT	CASSGGVKTGELFF
14	TRBJ1-2	TRBV5-1	NA	few	TGTGCCAGCAGCTTAGTCTCGGCTAACTATGGCTACACCTTC	CASSLVSANYGYTF
14	TRBJ1-5	TRBV12-3/TRBV12-4	NA	NA	TGTGCCAGCAGTTTAGGGGTCTTCAATCAGCCCCAGCATTTT	CASSLGVFNQPQHF
17	TRBJ1-6	TRBV4-2	NA	NA	TGTGCCAGCAGCCAAGATTCACTTCTAATTTATAATTCACCCCTCCACTTT	CASSQDSLLIYNSPLHF
14	TRBJ2-1	TRBV3-1	NA	few	TGTGCCAGCGAGCAGGGGGGGGGCCTCAATGAGCAGTTCTTC	CASEQGGGLNEQFF